These 16 T cell receptor beta chains came from one sample sequenced in a study of cytomegalovirus exposure and HLA in healthy donors (TCRdb year 2017). Library prep was done by the immunoSEQ multiplex PCR assay. For the multiplex PCR, a mixture combining 60 forward primers for TCR Vbeta segments and 13 reverse primers for TCR Jbeta segments was used. The source is immuneACCESS, and TCRdb retained only in-frame sequences with V and J called. Part of the clones is not carried over; for the studies checked, unresolved V genes explain less than half of this, and the remainder is unexplained. The sample records roughly 200,000 clones, around nine tenths of which are singletons. The ten largest clonotypes hold approximately 0.31% of the sample. The sequenced sample was PBMCs. The receptors shown here come from a woman in her 30s in good health and CMV-seronegative.

The J gene is TRBJ2-1, the V gene TRBV19; TRBD2 aligns across 12 bases. Trimming took 4 bases from V and 8 from J; bases not matched to a gene: 12. The CDR3 has 17 residues. CDR1 is LNHDA and CDR2 is SQIVND in the germline V gene (reference sequence). The CDR3 here is CASSNPRTSGVGYEQFF. The CDR3 DNA follows: TGTGCCAGTAGTAATCCCCGGACTAGCGGGGTAGGCTATGAGCAGTTCTTC.

The V gene is TRBV6-1, the J gene TRBJ1-4; D is perhaps TRBD1 (6 bases). This CDR3 spans 17 amino acids. Between the trimmed V and J ends, which lost 0 bases and 7 bases, there was a span of 18 bases. Germline assignment: CDR1 MNHNS and CDR2 SASEGT. DNA of the CDR3: TGTGCCAGCAGTGAAGCCCCCATGCAGGGGCGAAGTGAAAAACTGTTTTTT. It codes for CASSEAPMQGRSEKLFF.

The chain carries TRBV2 and TRBJ1-1, with a possible D match to TRBD1 (5 bases). The V and J ends lost 3 bases and 5 bases respectively, with 13 bases between them. CDR1 is SNHLY and CDR2 is FYNNEI in the germline V gene. This CDR3 comprises 14 residues. The CDR3 DNA is TGTGCCAGCAGTGAGTTTGGGGGGGGGACTGAAGCTTTCTTT. It codes for CASSEFGGGTEAFF.

This sequence joins TRBV5-4 and TRBJ2-7, with D tentatively TRBD2 (5 bases). V gave up 4 bases and J gave up 4 bases, with 12 bases separating them. This CDR3 has 13 amino acids. Germline V gene sequence: CDR1 SGHNT, CDR2 YYREEE (reference sequence). Here the CDR3 reads CASSPGIRYEQYF. The CDR3 bases are TGTGCCAGCAGCCCGGGAATAAGGTACGAGCAGTACTTC.

This sequence joins TRBV7-9 and TRBJ2-7; TRBD2 might be the D (6 bases). CDR1 SEHNR and CDR2 FQNEAQ come from the germline V gene (reference sequence). The CDR3 sequence is 14 residues long. V was clipped by 5 bases and J by 3 bases, with 14 bases between them. The CDR3 reads CASSPGLLVYEQYF. DNA of the CDR3: TGTGCCAGCAGCCCGGGACTGCTTGTCTACGAGCAGTACTTC. Full variable domain (rest looked up from reference TRBV7-9 and TRBJ2-7): DTGVSQNPRHKITKRGQNVTFRCDPISEHNRLYWYRQTLGQGPEFLTYFQNEAQLEKSRLLSDRFSAERPKGSFSTLEIQRTEQGDSAMYLCASSPGLLVYEQYFGPGTRLTVT.

The chain joins TRBV30 to TRBJ2-7; 11 nucleotides align to TRBD1. After removal of 5 bases from V and 4 bases from J, the junction contained 7 bases not matched to a gene. There are 14 residues in the CDR3. From germline, CDR1 is GTSNPN and CDR2 SVGIG (reference sequence). DNA for the CDR3: TGTGCCTGGGACCCGGGACAGGGGGTTTACGAGCAGTACTTC. Its translation: CAWDPGQGVYEQYF.

The V call is TRBV5-1, the J call TRBJ2-7, with D maybe TRBD1 (6 bases). This CDR3 region has 15 residues. The V and J ends lost 1 base and 0 bases respectively, with 11 bases between them. Per germline, CDR1 SGHRS and CDR2 YFSETQ. The CDR3 nucleotides read TGCGCCAGCAGCTTGACCAGGGGATACTCCTACGAGCAGTACTTC. Protein sequence: CASSLTRGYSYEQYF.

This clone has just a few counts. The genes are TRBV5-1 and TRBJ2-7; weak D call: TRBD1 (5 bases). Per the germline V gene, CDR1 is SGHRS and CDR2 is YFSETQ. V lost 3 bases and J lost 5, with 12 bases in between. This CDR3 has 13 residues. This CDR3 is CASSWTTDDEQYF. DNA of the CDR3: TGCGCCAGCAGCTGGACAACTGATGACGAGCAGTACTTC.

This chain connects TRBV4-1 to TRBJ2-1; 10 bases are shared with TRBD1. CDR1 MGHRA and CDR2 YSYEKL come from the germline V gene. The CDR3 length is 17 residues. J gave up 6 bases and V 0 bases, and 8 bases lay outside the gene matches. The CDR3 reads CASSQEGTGVKLNEQFF. CDR3 bases: TGCGCCAGCAGCCAAGAGGGGACAGGGGTCAAACTCAATGAGCAGTTCTTC.

V is TRBV5-1 and J is TRBJ1-2; 11 nucleotides align to TRBD1. The CDR3 sequence is 12 residues long. V shed 4 bases and J 10 bases; nucleotides not matched to a gene: 3. The germline CDR1 and CDR2 sequences are SGHRS and YFSETQ. CDR3 nucleotides: TGCGCCAGCAGCCGGGACAGGGGGACCTACACCTTC. It yields the protein CASSRDRGTYTF.

J is TRBJ1-1 and V is TRBV4-1; the D gene is possibly TRBD1 (6 bases). Germline-derived CDR1 and CDR2 are MGHRA and YSYEKL. V gave up 1 base and J gave up 0 bases, with 24 bases separating them. This CDR3 contains 20 residues. CDR3: CASSQGSRAGALIMNTEAFF. The CDR3 nucleotides read TGCGCCAGCAGCCAAGGGTCCCGGGCAGGGGCCTTAATTATGAACACTGAAGCTTTCTTT.

This clone was recorded once. The V call is TRBV4-2, the J call TRBJ1-1; D gene ambiguous. Trimming took 4 bases from V and 1 from J, leaving 7 bases between them. CDR3 length: 13 amino acids. Germline CDR1 and CDR2: LGHNA and YNFKEQ. CDR3 protein: CASSPERNTEAFF. The CDR3 DNA is TGTGCCAGCAGCCCAGAGAGGAACACTGAAGCTTTCTTT.

This chain connects TRBV19 to TRBJ1-2; D gene ambiguous. The CDR3 loop spans 15 amino acids. Trimming took 8 bases from V and 0 from J, leaving 16 bases between them. Germline loops: CDR1 LNHDA, CDR2 SQIVND (reference sequence). The CDR3 DNA reads as TGTGCCAGTGCCCCAACGACACCCTCTAACTATGGCTACACCTTC. Amino acid sequence: CASAPTTPSNYGYTF.

V is TRBV4-2 and J is TRBJ2-3; TRBD2 matches at 10 bases. Trimming at V came to 4 bases and at J to 2 bases, leaving 9 bases not matched to a gene. There are 17 residues in the CDR3. CDR1 and CDR2 from the germline V gene are LGHNA and YNFKEQ. DNA of the CDR3: TGTGCCAGCAGCCGCCCTTTAGCGGGAGGCCACACAGATACGCAGTATTTT. The encoded protein is CASSRPLAGGHTDTQYF.

V usage is TRBV7-2 and J usage is TRBJ1-5; D gene unclear. From germline, CDR1 is SGHTA and CDR2 FQGNSA. The V and J ends lost 1 base and 5 bases respectively, with 6 bases between them. The CDR3 extends over 13 amino acids. CDR3 in amino acids: CASSLERDQPQHF. The DNA of the CDR3 is TGTGCCAGCAGCTTAGAAAGAGATCAGCCCCAGCATTTT.

The chain uses TRBV7-9 and TRBJ2-2; D not resolved. This CDR3 spans 17 amino acids. The germline V gene encodes CDR1 SEHNR and CDR2 FQNEAQ (reference sequence). The V end was cut by 2 bases, the J end by 0 bases, with 13 bases between. CDR3: CASSLRPTDSNTGELFF. CDR3 nucleotide sequence: TGTGCCAGCAGCTTACGGCCCACAGATTCGAACACCGGGGAGCTGTTTTTT.